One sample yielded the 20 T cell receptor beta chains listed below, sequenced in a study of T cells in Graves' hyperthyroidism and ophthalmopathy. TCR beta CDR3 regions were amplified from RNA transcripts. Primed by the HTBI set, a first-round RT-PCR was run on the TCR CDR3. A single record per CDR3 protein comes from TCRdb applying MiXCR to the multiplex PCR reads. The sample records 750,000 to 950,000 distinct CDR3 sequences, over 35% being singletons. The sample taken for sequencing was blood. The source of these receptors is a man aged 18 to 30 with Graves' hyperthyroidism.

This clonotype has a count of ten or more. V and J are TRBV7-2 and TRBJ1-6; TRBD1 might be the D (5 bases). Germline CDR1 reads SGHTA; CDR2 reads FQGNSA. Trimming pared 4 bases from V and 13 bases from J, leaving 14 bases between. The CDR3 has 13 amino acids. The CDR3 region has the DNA TGTGCCAGCAGCTCCTGGGGGGGGGAGCCCCTCCACTTT. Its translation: CASSSWGGEPLHF. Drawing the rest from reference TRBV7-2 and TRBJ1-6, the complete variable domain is GAGVSQSPSNKVTEKGKDVELRCDPISGHTALYWYRQSLGQGLEFLIYFQGNSAPDKSGLPSDRFSAERTGGSVSTLTIQRTQQEDSAVYLCASSSWGGEPLHFGNGTRLTVT.

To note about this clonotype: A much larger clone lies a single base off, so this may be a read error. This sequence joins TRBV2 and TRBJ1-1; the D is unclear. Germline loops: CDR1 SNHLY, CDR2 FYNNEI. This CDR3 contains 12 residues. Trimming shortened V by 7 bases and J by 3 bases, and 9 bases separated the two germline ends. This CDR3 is CASIQTDTEAFF. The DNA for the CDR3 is TGTGCCAGCATACAGACTGACACTGAAGCTTTCTTT.

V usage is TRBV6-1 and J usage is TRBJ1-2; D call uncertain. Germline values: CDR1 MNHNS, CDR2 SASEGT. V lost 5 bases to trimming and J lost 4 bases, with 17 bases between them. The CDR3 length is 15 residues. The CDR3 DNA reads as TGTGCCAGCAGTCCCCAATCGGGATACTCCTATGGCTACACCTTC. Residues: CASSPQSGYSYGYTF.

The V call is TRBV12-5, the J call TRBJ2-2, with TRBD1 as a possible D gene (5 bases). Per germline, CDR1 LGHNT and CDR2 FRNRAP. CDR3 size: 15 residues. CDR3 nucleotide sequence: TGTGCCAGCAGCCTTGGGGCAGGGCTTTACGGGGAGCTGTTTTTT. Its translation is CASSLGAGLYGELFF.

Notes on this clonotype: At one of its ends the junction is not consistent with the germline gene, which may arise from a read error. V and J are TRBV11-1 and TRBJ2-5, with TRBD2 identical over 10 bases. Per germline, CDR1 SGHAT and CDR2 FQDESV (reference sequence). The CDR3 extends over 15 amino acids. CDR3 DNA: TGCGCCAGCATGATGGCTAGCGGGGGCCAAGAGACCCAGTACTTC. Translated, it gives CASMMASGGQETQYF.

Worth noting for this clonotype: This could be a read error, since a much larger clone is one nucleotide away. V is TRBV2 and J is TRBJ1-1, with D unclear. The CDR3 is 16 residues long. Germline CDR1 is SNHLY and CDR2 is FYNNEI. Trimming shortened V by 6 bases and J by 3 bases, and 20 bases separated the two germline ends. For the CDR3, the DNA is TGTGCCAGCAGCCCCCCGTCCAGGAGAATTGACACTGAAGCTTTCTTT. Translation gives CASSPPSRRIDTEAFF.

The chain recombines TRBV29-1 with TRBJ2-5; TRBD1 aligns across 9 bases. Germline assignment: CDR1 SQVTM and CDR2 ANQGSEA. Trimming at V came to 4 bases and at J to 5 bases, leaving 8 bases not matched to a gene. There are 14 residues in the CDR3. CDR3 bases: TGCAGCGTTGGCCCGGGACAGGGTTACGAGACCCAGTACTTC. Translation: CSVGPGQGYETQYF.

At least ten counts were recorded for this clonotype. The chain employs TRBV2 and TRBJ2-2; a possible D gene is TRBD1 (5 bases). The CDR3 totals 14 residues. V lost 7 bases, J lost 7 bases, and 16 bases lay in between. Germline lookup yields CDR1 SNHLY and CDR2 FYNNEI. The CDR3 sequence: CASNVQGRSGELFF. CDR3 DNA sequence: TGTGCCAGCAACGTGCAGGGTAGGAGCGGGGAGCTGTTTTTT.

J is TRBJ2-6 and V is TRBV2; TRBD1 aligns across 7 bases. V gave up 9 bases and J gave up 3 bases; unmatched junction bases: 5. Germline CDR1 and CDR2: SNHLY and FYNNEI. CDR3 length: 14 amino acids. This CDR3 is CARATGSGANVLTF. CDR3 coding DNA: TGTGCCAGGGCGACAGGGAGTGGGGCCAACGTCCTGACTTTC.

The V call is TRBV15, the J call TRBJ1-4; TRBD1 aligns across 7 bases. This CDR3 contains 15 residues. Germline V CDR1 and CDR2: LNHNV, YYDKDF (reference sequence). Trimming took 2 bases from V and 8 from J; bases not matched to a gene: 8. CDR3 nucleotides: TGTGCCACCAGCAGACAGGGGGGTCGAGACGAAAAACTGTTTTTT. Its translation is CATSRQGGRDEKLFF.

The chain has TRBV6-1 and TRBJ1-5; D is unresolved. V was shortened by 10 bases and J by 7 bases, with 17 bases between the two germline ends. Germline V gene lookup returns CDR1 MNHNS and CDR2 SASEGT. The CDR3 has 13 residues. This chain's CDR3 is CAMSREGRQPQHF. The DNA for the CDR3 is TGTGCCATGTCACGGGAGGGCCGCCAGCCCCAGCATTTT.

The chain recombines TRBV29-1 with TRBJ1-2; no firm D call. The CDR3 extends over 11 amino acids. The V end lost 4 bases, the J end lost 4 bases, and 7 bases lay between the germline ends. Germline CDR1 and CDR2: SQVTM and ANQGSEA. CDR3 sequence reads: CSVVRSYGYTF. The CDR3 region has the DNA TGCAGCGTTGTACGGAGCTATGGCTACACCTTC.

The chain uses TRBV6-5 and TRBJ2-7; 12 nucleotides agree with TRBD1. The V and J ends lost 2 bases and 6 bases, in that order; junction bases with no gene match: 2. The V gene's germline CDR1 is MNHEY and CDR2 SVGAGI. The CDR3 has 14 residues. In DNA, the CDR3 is TGTGCCAGCAGTTACGGGACAGGGGGCCTCGAGCAGTACTTC. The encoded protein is CASSYGTGGLEQYF.

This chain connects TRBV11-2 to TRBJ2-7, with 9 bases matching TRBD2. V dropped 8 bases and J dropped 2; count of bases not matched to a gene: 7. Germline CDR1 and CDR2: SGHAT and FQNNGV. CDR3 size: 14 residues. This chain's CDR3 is CASSSGGRAYEQYF. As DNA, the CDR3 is TGTGCCAGCTCATCAGGCGGGAGGGCCTACGAGCAGTACTTC.

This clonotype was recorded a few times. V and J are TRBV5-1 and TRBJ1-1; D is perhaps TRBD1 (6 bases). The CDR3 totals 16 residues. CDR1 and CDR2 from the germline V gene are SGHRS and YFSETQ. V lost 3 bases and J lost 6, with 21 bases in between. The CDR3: CASSSGPTGGLAEAFF. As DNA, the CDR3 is TGCGCCAGCAGCTCGGGGCCAACGGGGGGCTTGGCTGAAGCTTTCTTT.

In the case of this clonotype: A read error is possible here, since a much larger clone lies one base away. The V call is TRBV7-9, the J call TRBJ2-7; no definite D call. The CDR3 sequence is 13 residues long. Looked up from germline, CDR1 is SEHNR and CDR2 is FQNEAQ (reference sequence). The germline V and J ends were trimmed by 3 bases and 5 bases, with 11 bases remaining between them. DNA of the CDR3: TGTGCCAGCAGCTTCAGAGGATCCGACGAGCAGTACTTC. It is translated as CASSFRGSDEQYF.

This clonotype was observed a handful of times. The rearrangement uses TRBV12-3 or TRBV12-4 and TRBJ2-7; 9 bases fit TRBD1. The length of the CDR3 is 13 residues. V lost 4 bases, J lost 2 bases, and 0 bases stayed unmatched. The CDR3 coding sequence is TGTGCCAGCAGTTGGACAGGGGCCTACGAGCAGTACTTC. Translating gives CASSWTGAYEQYF.

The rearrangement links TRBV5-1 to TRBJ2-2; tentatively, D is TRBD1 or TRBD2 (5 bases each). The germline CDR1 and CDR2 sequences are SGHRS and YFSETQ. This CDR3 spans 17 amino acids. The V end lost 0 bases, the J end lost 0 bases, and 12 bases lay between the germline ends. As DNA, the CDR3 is TGCGCCAGCAGCTTGGCCGAGCGGACAACGAACACCGGGGAGCTGTTTTTT. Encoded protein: CASSLAERTTNTGELFF.

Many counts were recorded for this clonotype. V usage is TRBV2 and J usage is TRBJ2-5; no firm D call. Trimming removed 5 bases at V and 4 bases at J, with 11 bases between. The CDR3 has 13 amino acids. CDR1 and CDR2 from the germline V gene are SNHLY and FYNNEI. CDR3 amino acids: CASSPEVTETQYF. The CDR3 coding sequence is TGTGCCAGCAGTCCAGAAGTGACAGAGACCCAGTACTTC.

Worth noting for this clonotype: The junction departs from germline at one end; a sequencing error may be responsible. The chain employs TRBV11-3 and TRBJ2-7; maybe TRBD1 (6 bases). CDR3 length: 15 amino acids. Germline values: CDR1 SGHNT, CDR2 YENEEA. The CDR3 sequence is CASSLDRGSSYEQCF. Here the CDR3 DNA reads TGTGCCAGCAGCTTAGACAGGGGAAGTTCCTACGAGCAGTGCTTC.